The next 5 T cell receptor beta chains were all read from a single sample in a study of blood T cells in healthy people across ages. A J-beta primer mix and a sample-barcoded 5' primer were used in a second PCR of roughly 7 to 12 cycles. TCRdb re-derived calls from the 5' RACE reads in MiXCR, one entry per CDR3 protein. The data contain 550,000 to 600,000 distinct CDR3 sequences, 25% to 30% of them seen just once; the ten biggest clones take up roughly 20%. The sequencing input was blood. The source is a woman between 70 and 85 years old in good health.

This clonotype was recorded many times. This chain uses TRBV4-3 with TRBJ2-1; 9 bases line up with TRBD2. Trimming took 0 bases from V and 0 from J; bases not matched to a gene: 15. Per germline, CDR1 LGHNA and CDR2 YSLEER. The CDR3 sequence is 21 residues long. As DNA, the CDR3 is TGCGCCAGCAGCCAAGATGGGGGAATAGCGGGGGCCAGTACCTCCTACAATGAGCAGTTCTTC. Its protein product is CASSQDGGIAGASTSYNEQFF.

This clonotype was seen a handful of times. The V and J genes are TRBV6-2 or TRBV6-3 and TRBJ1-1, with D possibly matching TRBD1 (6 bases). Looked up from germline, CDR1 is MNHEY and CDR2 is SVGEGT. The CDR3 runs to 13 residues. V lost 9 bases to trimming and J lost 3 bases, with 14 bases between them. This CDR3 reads CASSWTAYTEAFF. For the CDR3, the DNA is TGTGCCAGTTCTTGGACAGCCTACACTGAAGCTTTCTTT.

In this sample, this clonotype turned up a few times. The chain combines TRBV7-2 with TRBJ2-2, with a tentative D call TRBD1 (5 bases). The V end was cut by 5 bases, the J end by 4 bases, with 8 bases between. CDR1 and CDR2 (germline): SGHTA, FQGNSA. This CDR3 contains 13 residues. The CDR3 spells CASSPRATGELFF. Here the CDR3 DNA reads TGTGCCAGCAGCCCCAGGGCCACCGGGGAGCTGTTTTTT.

The CDR3 DNA is TGTGCCAGCAGTTCACGACCGGACCCCGGAAACATTCAGTACTTC. This sequence encodes CASSSRPDPGNIQYF. This sequence joins TRBV12-3 or TRBV12-4 and TRBJ2-4, with D hard to call. The CDR3 loop spans 15 amino acids. Trimming took off 4 bases at V and 6 bases at J, with 16 bases between the two ends.

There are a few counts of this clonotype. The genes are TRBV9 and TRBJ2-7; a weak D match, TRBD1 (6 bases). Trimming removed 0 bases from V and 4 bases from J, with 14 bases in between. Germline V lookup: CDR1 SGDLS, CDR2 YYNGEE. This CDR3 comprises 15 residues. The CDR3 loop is CASSVAQGPGYEQYF. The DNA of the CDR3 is TGTGCCAGCAGCGTAGCTCAGGGGCCCGGATACGAGCAGTACTTC.